These 16 T cell receptor beta chains came from one sample sequenced in a study of cytomegalovirus exposure and HLA in healthy donors. The PCR contained 60 Vbeta and 13 Jbeta primers. Sequenced by immunoSEQ multiplex PCR; TCRdb stores in-frame clones only, minus some. The repertoire holds 95,000 to 100,000 clones, with around 74% as singletons. Source material: PBMCs. These receptors were collected from a man between 35 and 55 years old in good health and CMV-seropositive.

This clone was found a few times. The V call is TRBV6-1, the J call TRBJ2-7; maybe TRBD1 (5 bases). The length of the CDR3 is 14 residues. Germline V CDR1 and CDR2: MNHNS, SASEGT. The germline V and J ends were trimmed by 8 bases and 1 base, with 15 bases remaining between them. CDR3 sequence reads: CASRRSDRSYEQYF. In nucleotides, the CDR3 is TGTGCCAGCCGAAGAAGCGACAGATCCTACGAGCAGTACTTC.

The genes are TRBV9 and TRBJ1-5; a possible D gene is TRBD1 (5 bases). Trimming took 3 bases from V and 1 from J, leaving 11 bases between them. The CDR3 contains 15 residues. CDR1 is SGDLS and CDR2 is YYNGEE in the germline V gene. CDR3 DNA sequence: TGTGCCAGCAGCGCCCAGGGTAGGAGCAATCAGCCCCAGCATTTT. Its translation: CASSAQGRSNQPQHF.

The chain uses TRBV28 and TRBJ1-1; 9 bases line up with TRBD1. Germline CDR1 MDHEN, CDR2 SYDVKM. This CDR3 has 14 amino acids. Losses at the gene ends were 3 bases for V and 1 base for J; bases not matched to a gene: 0. DNA of the CDR3: TGTGCCAGCAGTTTGACAGGGGGGAACACTGAAGCTTTCTTT. Its protein is CASSLTGGNTEAFF.

This chain links TRBV2 with TRBJ1-6; D possibly corresponds to TRBD1 (6 bases). CDR1 SNHLY and CDR2 FYNNEI come from the germline V gene. CDR3 length: 13 amino acids. V was clipped by 4 bases and J by 7 bases, with 8 bases between them. Here the CDR3 DNA reads TGTGCCAGCAGTGGGACAGAAAATTCACCCCTCCACTTT. Translation: CASSGTENSPLHF.

The chain combines TRBV5-1 with TRBJ1-1; D may be TRBD1 (5 bases). Germline CDR1 SGHRS, CDR2 YFSETQ. The CDR3 consists of 14 residues. V was shortened by 0 bases and J by 3 bases, with 9 bases between the two germline ends. The CDR3 DNA sequence: TGCGCCAGCAGCTTGGCCGGGGGTGACACTGAAGCTTTCTTT. Protein product: CASSLAGGDTEAFF.

The V gene is TRBV19, the J gene TRBJ2-2, with TRBD1 identical over 7 bases. V trimming: 5 bases; J trimming: 3 bases; junction bases outside the gene matches: 6. The CDR3 totals 15 residues. CDR1 is LNHDA, CDR2 SQIVND, per germline (reference sequence). The CDR3 coding sequence is TGTGCCAGTAGTGTCCCGGGACAGCACACCGGGGAGCTGTTTTTT. Protein sequence: CASSVPGQHTGELFF. Supplemented by reference TRBV19 and TRBJ2-2, the full variable domain reads DGGITQSPKYLFRKEGQNVTLSCEQNLNHDAMYWYRQDPGQGLRLIYYSQIVNDFQKGDIAEGYSVSREKKESFPLTVTSAQKNPTAFYLCASSVPGQHTGELFFGEGSRLTVL.

The chain carries TRBV2 and TRBJ2-5, with D perhaps matching TRBD2 (6 bases). Germline CDR1 and CDR2: SNHLY and FYNNEI. Trimming shortened V by 6 bases and J by 5 bases, and 22 bases separated the two germline ends. The CDR3 spans 16 residues. The CDR3 region is CASRGWWGDFKETQYF. CDR3 DNA: TGTGCCAGCAGGGGCTGGTGGGGGGATTTTAAGGAGACCCAGTACTTC.

The chain joins TRBV9 to TRBJ1-4; D call uncertain. Trimming removed 0 bases from V and 8 bases from J, with 11 bases in between. Germline CDR1 and CDR2: SGDLS and YYNGEE. This CDR3 is built from 14 residues. CDR3 DNA sequence: TGTGCCAGCAGCGTAGAGGAGGGAGGAGAAAAACTGTTTTTT. It is translated as CASSVEEGGEKLFF.

The chain recombines TRBV5-6 with TRBJ1-2; D gene ambiguous. CDR1 SGHDT and CDR2 YYEEEE come from the germline V gene. The CDR3 has 14 residues. The V gene lost 4 bases and the J gene lost 2 bases, with 12 bases spanning the gap. CDR3 protein: CASSPMGSNYGYTF. The CDR3 DNA follows: TGTGCCAGCAGCCCCATGGGCTCCAACTATGGCTACACCTTC.

This clone was counted once. This chain uses TRBV5-1 with TRBJ1-2, with unresolved D. Germline values: CDR1 SGHRS, CDR2 YFSETQ. This CDR3 comprises 13 residues. V lost 8 bases and J lost 6, with 17 bases in between. In DNA, the CDR3 is TGCGCCAGTTATACGGCCACCGGAGATGGCTACACCTTC. Its protein is CASYTATGDGYTF.

This clone was found once. This chain joins TRBV9 and TRBJ2-5, with 10 nucleotides matching TRBD2. The length of the CDR3 is 15 residues. Germline lookup yields CDR1 SGDLS and CDR2 YYNGEE. V dropped 4 bases and J dropped 2; count of bases not matched to a gene: 5. CDR3 sequence (DNA): TGTGCCAGCAGCACCGGGACTAGCGAGCAAGAGACCCAGTACTTC. It translates to CASSTGTSEQETQYF.

The chain joins TRBV6-1 to TRBJ2-1, with a tentative D call TRBD2 (6 bases). The CDR3 spans 16 residues. The V end lost 3 bases, the J end lost 9 bases, and 21 bases lay between the germline ends. The germline V gene encodes CDR1 MNHNS and CDR2 SASEGT. In DNA, the CDR3 is TGTGCCAGCAGTGATCAACCGGCCCCCCCAGCGGGTGAGCAGTTCTTC. Its translation is CASSDQPAPPAGEQFF.

V and J are TRBV5-6 and TRBJ1-4, with D perhaps matching TRBD1 (5 bases). The CDR3 is made up of 15 amino acids. V lost 0 bases and J lost 7, with 13 bases in between. CDR1 and CDR2 (germline): SGHDT, YYEEEE. The CDR3 DNA reads as TGTGCCAGCAGCTTGGCCGGACACCTGGGTGAAAAACTGTTTTTT. Translation gives CASSLAGHLGEKLFF.

The chain links TRBV19 to TRBJ2-5; 7 nucleotides align to TRBD2. Germline CDR1 is LNHDA and CDR2 is SQIVND (reference sequence). With 2 bases clipped from V and 5 bases from J, the junction kept 8 bases outside the gene matches. The CDR3 runs to 15 residues. CDR3 in amino acids: CASSIWTSLGETQYF. CDR3 bases: TGTGCCAGTAGTATATGGACTAGTTTAGGGGAGACCCAGTACTTC.

The genes are TRBV19 and TRBJ2-5; tentative D call: TRBD2 (5 bases). The V end was cut by 5 bases, the J end by 3 bases, with 10 bases between. Per germline, CDR1 LNHDA and CDR2 SQIVND (reference sequence). The CDR3 loop spans 13 amino acids. The CDR3 loop is CASSRLPEETQYF. The CDR3 DNA reads as TGTGCCAGTAGTCGACTACCGGAAGAGACCCAGTACTTC. Supplemented by reference TRBV19 and TRBJ2-5, the full variable domain reads DGGITQSPKYLFRKEGQNVTLSCEQNLNHDAMYWYRQDPGQGLRLIYYSQIVNDFQKGDIAEGYSVSREKKESFPLTVTSAQKNPTAFYLCASSRLPEETQYFGPGTRLLVL.

The chain has TRBV6-1 and TRBJ1-4, with D perhaps TRBD1 (5 bases). CDR3 length: 14 residues. The V gene's germline CDR1 is MNHNS and CDR2 SASEGT. The ends were cut back, 7 bases at V and 1 base at J, with 10 bases in the middle. DNA of the CDR3: TGTGCCAGCAAAAGGAGGGGAACTAATGAAAAACTGTTTTTT. Residues: CASKRRGTNEKLFF.